Listed below are T cell receptor beta chains from one sample, sequenced in a study of patients and donors after allogeneic stem cell transplantation. TCRdb re-derived calls from the RT-PCR reads in MiXCR, one entry per CDR3 protein. Of 400,000 to 500,000 distinct CDR3 sequences listed, 16% are singletons. Sequencing was carried out using blood, either unsorted or a sorted T cell fraction (not recorded which). These receptors all come from a human donor who was either an allogeneic HSCT recipient or a stem cell or donor lymphocyte infusion donor (not recorded which). It is not recorded whose cells these are; they may come from a transplant donor. The CDR3 runs from the conserved cysteine through the conserved F or W.

>TRBJ2-7|TRBV20-1|15
CSAREPRGALYEQYF
>TRBJ2-1|TRBV9|15
CASSVRDGAYNEQFF
>TRBJ1-1|TRBV5-1|15
CASSLERGRDTEAFF
>TRBJ2-2|TRBV27|15
CASKLSAMNTGELFF
>TRBJ2-5|TRBV11-2|18
CASSLQGDEELGRETQYF
>TRBJ2-1|TRBV29-1|15
CSVVDRDRVFNEQFF
>TRBJ2-1|TRBV7-3|17
CASSLLRLAGGYNEQFF
>TRBJ2-3|TRBV18|17
CASSRTLAGPSTDTQYF
>TRBJ2-3|TRBV7-9|16
CASSLASWGSTDTQYF
>TRBJ2-1|TRBV20-1|14
CSASLAGPYNEQFF
>TRBJ1-5|TRBV12-3/TRBV12-4|15
CASSYDRGQNQPQHF
>TRBJ2-7|TRBV15|15
CATSRDQRAAYEQYF
>TRBJ2-4|TRBV3-1|14
CASSRQGAKNIQYF
>TRBJ2-5|TRBV6-5|17
CASSYSPVGRPQETQYF
>TRBJ2-6|TRBV15|15
CATSRQVSGANVLTF
>TRBJ1-1|TRBV20-1|14
CSARELTWGGMTFF
>TRBJ2-3|TRBV4-1|14
CASSQVWSADTQYF
>TRBJ2-7|TRBV25-1|15
CASSDDTDLPYEQYF
>TRBJ1-5|TRBV7-8|13
CASSLNGGQPQHF
>TRBJ1-1|TRBV10-3|15
CAISPHQTGNTEAFF
>TRBJ2-7|TRBV2|13
CASEGQPSYEQYF
>TRBJ2-2|TRBV9|14
CASRRTDITGELFF
>TRBJ1-2|TRBV7-9|13
CASSRDLANGYTF
>TRBJ2-7|TRBV7-2|15
CASSLTGGTPYEQYF
>TRBJ1-2|TRBV20-1|14
CSARVGGALGSWTF
>TRBJ2-1|TRBV20-1|14
CSARVTGSYNEQFF
>TRBJ1-2|TRBV7-8|15
CASSTAGTRSGGYTF
>TRBJ2-1|TRBV27|16
CASSLSPLAGAREQFF
>TRBJ2-1|TRBV24-1|16
CATSDQTGPPYNEQFF
>TRBJ2-2|TRBV6-2/TRBV6-3|17
CASSYSGLSITTGELFF
>TRBJ2-7|TRBV4-1|13
CASSIGGSYEQYF
>TRBJ2-5|TRBV7-3|18
CASSSRGRTSGSQETQYF
>TRBJ1-5|TRBV11-1|21
CASSPPCGTGTGAYSNQPQHF
>TRBJ2-1|TRBV20-1|16
CSASPSGSSILIEQFF
>TRBJ2-2|TRBV29-1|15
CSARSGQVNTGELFF